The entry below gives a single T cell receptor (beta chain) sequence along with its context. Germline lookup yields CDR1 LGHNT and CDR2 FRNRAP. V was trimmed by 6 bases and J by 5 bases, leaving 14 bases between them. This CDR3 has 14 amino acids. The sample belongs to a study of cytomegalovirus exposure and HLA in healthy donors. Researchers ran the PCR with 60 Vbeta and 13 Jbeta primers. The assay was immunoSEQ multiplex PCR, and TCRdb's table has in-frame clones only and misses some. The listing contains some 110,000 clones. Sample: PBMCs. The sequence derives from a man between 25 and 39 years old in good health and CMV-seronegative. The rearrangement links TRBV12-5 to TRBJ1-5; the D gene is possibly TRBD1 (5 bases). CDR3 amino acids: CASGLGQGDQPQHF. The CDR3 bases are TGTGCTAGTGGCCTCGGGCAGGGCGATCAGCCCCAGCATTTT.